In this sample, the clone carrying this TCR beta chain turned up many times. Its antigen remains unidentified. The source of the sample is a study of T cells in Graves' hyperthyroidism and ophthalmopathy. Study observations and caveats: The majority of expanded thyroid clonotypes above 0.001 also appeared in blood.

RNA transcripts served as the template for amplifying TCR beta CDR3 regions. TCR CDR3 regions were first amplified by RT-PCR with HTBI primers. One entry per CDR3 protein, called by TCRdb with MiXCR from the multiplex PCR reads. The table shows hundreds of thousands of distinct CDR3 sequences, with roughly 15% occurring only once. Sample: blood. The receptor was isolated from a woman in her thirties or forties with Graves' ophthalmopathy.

The CDR3 nucleotides read TGTGCCAGCGGCACGACAGGGGGCTTCCCGGGGCAGTACTTC. This encodes CASGTTGGFPGQYF. This chain links TRBV12-3 or TRBV12-4 with TRBJ2-7; 10 bases map to TRBD1. The length of the CDR3 is 14 residues. V shed 8 bases, J shed 9 bases, and the junction held 13 bases outside the gene matches.